This TCR beta chain was found in a study of identifying expanded T cells in peripheral blood. Study-level points and caveats: Clone count variance between roughly 2-week samples rose with total template count.

Losses at the gene ends were 6 bases for V and 11 bases for J; bases not matched to a gene: 6. In germline, CDR1 is LNHDA, CDR2 SQIVND (reference sequence). The CDR3 spans 11 residues. To note about this clone: No antigen is known for it.

Produced via immunoSEQ multiplex PCR; TCRdb's table is partial and in-frame only. The table records 75,000 to 90,000 clones, roughly four fifths of them present only once. This TCR was recovered from a person aged 18 to 75 in good health. What was sequenced was blood. The chain has TRBV19 and TRBJ2-5, with 7 positions matching TRBD1. The CDR3 bases are TGTGCCAGTAGGGGGGACAGAAATCAGTACTTC. Translating it yields CASRGDRNQYF.